The 9 T cell receptor beta chains below come from one sample, sequenced in a study of T-cell reconstitution after alpha-beta-depleted transplantation in children. A TCRbeta library incorporating unique molecular identifiers was prepared. TCRdb processed the PCR reads anew with MiXCR; each CDR3 protein has one entry. Of several thousand distinct CDR3 sequences listed, more than 15% are singletons. The sequences come from PBMCs, collected before TCRalphabeta/CD19-depleted stem cell transplant. The source is a boy aged 2 to 10 with acute lymphoblastic leukemia, due to receive a stem cell transplant.

Within the sample, this clonotype is medium-sized (0.01 to 0.1%). The CDR3 DNA reads as TGTGCCAGCAGCTTAGTTGAGAACACCGGGGAGCTGTTTTTT. Its translation is CASSLVENTGELFF. V is TRBV7-9 and J is TRBJ2-2; D unclear. Germline CDR1 SEHNR, CDR2 FQNEAQ (reference sequence). V was shortened by 1 base and J by 1 base, with 4 bases between the two germline ends. This CDR3 contains 14 residues. Filled out from reference TRBV7-9 and TRBJ2-2, the complete variable domain reads DTGVSQNPRHKITKRGQNVTFRCDPISEHNRLYWYRQTLGQGPEFLTYFQNEAQLEKSRLLSDRFSAERPKGSFSTLEIQRTEQGDSAMYLCASSLVENTGELFFGEGSRLTVL.

This clonotype is medium-sized within its sample. The gene calls are TRBV9 and TRBJ2-3; D is uncertain. CDR3 size: 11 residues. Trimming cost V 5 bases and J 6 bases, with 7 bases left between them. Germline CDR1 reads SGDLS; CDR2 reads YYNGEE. In nucleotides, the CDR3 is TGTGCCAGCAGTAATGGGGATACGCAGTATTTT. Amino acids: CASSNGDTQYF.

This clonotype was seen a few times. The rearrangement joins TRBV3-1 to TRBJ1-2, with D hard to call. Germline V gives CDR1 LGHDT, CDR2 YNNKEL (reference sequence). The CDR3 has 13 amino acids. Trimming stripped 1 base from V and 4 bases from J, with 7 bases between. DNA for the CDR3: TGTGCCAGCAGCCAAGCAGGACGCTATGGCTACACCTTC. Protein: CASSQAGRYGYTF.

This chain joins TRBV20-1 and TRBJ2-2; a possible D gene is TRBD1 (6 bases). Trimming cost V 3 bases and J 6 bases, with 14 bases left between them. The CDR3 consists of 14 residues. Germline V gene lookup returns CDR1 DFQATT and CDR2 SNEGSKA (reference sequence). DNA for the CDR3: TGCAGTGCTAGTGGGTTGAGGGGGTCCGGGGAGCTGTTTTTT. It specifies CSASGLRGSGELFF.

This clonotype was seen more than once but under ten times. The rearrangement joins TRBV5-6 to TRBJ2-5; 9 bases agree with TRBD1. The CDR3 length is 14 residues. Germline CDR1 is SGHDT and CDR2 is YYEEEE. J lost 5 bases, V lost 6 bases, and 8 bases had no gene match. CDR3 DNA sequence: TGTGCCAGCAAGGGACAGGGTTGGGTGGAGACCCAGTACTTC. This encodes CASKGQGWVETQYF.

By share, this clonotype counts as medium-sized (0.01 to 0.1%). This chain joins TRBV10-3 and TRBJ2-1; no definite D call. V lost 4 bases and J lost 5, with 6 bases in between. Germline CDR1 is ENHRY and CDR2 is SYGVKD. The CDR3 contains 12 residues. The CDR3 region is CAISVFDNEQFF. CDR3 bases: TGTGCCATCAGTGTCTTCGACAATGAGCAGTTCTTC.

In its sample, this clonotype is medium-sized. The chain joins TRBV9 to TRBJ2-3, with D perhaps being TRBD1 or TRBD2 (6 bases each). The germline V and J ends were trimmed by 1 base and 2 bases, with 8 bases remaining between them. This CDR3 has 14 amino acids. Germline values: CDR1 SGDLS, CDR2 YYNGEE. CDR3 nucleotide sequence: TGTGCCAGCAGCGTAAGGGGGGACACAGATACGCAGTATTTT. Encoded protein: CASSVRGDTDTQYF.

By frequency in the sample, this clonotype is medium-sized. DNA of the CDR3: TGTGCCAGCAGCGCGACTAGCGGGGGGGCGAATGAGCAGTTCTTC. Residues: CASSATSGGANEQFF. The rearrangement links TRBV4-2 to TRBJ2-1; 14 bases map to TRBD2. J was trimmed by 7 bases and V by 5 bases; bases with no gene match: 4. CDR3 length equals 15 residues. From germline, CDR1 is LGHNA and CDR2 YNFKEQ.

This clonotype was counted between two and nine times. The rearrangement uses TRBV11-2 and TRBJ2-5; D might be TRBD2 (5 bases). Germline CDR1 is SGHAT and CDR2 is FQNNGV. V shed 5 bases and J shed 5 bases, with 18 bases lying between them. The CDR3 extends over 15 amino acids. The CDR3 coding sequence is TGTGCCAGCAGCCCTGGGCCGGGGTTGGGGGAGACCCAGTACTTC. Its protein is CASSPGPGLGETQYF. Based on the CDR3 plus reference TRBV11-2 and TRBJ2-5, the full variable domain is EAGVAQSPRYKIIEKRQSVAFWCNPISGHATLYWYQQILGQGPKLLIQFQNNGVVDDSQLPKDRFSAERLKGVDSTLKIQPAKLEDSAVYLCASSPGPGLGETQYFGPGTRLLVL.